This TCR beta chain was retrieved from a study of Graves' ophthalmopathy and Graves' hyperthyroidism. RNA transcripts were the source from which TCR beta CDR3 regions were amplified. Following a first-round RT-PCR that used HTBI primers, a second-round multiplex PCR was carried out. Using its own MiXCR run on the multiplex PCR reads, TCRdb lists one record per CDR3 protein. The sample has about 600,000 distinct CDR3 sequences; approximately 37% are singletons. Study-wide findings and caveats: The blood repertoire also included most expanded thyroid clonotypes above 0.001 frequency.

Of note for this clonotype: The antigen remains unidentified.

CDR1 and CDR2 from the germline V gene are SGHRS and YFSETQ. There are 15 residues in the CDR3. The V gene lost 4 bases and the J gene lost 5 bases, with 13 bases spanning the gap. J is TRBJ2-6 and V is TRBV5-1, with a tentative D call TRBD2 (5 bases). The TCR was taken from an adult man with Graves' hyperthyroidism. The specimen was peripheral blood or thyroid tissue (not recorded which). CDR3 sequence (DNA): TGCGCCAGCAGCCCAGAGGCCGGGAGGGCCAACGTCCTGACTTTC. This translates into CASSPEAGRANVLTF.